This entry describes one T cell receptor beta chain. Produced via immunoSEQ multiplex PCR; TCRdb's table is partial and in-frame only. Of roughly 170,000 clones listed, roughly four fifths were seen once; the top ten hold approximately 12%. This record belongs to a study of blood T cell repertoires in COVID-19. Recovery among Cohort 3 donors was established by two negative PCRs, clearance, or symptom resolution. V shed 4 bases, J shed 4 bases, and the junction held 15 bases outside the gene matches. This CDR3 is 17 amino acids long. Germline V lookup: CDR1 SGHNT, CDR2 YYREEE (reference sequence). V gene TRBV5-4 combines with J gene TRBJ1-2; 8 bases map to TRBD1. This sequence originates from a man aged 50-60 years who had recovered from COVID-19. The sample consisted of PBMCs or T cells enriched from blood (not recorded which). The CDR3 region has the DNA TGTGCCAGCAGCCGCCCGAAAGGACAGGGCCTAATCTATGGCTACACCTTC. This translates into CASSRPKGQGLIYGYTF.